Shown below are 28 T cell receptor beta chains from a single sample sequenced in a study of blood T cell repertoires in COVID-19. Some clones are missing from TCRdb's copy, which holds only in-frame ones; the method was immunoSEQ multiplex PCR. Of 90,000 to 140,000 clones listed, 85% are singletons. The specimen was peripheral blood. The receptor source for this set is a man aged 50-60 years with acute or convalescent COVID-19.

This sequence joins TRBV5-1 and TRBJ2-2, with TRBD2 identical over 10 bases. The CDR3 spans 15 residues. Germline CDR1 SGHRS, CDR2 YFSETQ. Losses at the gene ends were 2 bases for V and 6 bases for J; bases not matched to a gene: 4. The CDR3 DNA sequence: TGCGCCAGCAGCTTACAGCGGGGGGGATCCGGGGAGCTGTTTTTT. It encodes CASSLQRGGSGELFF.

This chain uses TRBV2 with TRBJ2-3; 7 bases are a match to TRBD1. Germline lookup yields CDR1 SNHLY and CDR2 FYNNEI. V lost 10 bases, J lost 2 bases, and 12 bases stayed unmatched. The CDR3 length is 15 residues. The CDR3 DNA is TGTGCCACCGGGACAGTTAGTTCAGACACAGATACGCAGTATTTT. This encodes CATGTVSSDTDTQYF.

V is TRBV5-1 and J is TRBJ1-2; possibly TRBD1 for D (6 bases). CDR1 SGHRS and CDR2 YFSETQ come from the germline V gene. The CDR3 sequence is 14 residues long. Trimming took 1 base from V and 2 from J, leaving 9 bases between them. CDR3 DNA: TGCGCCAGCAGCTTGCTCGGACAGAACTATGGCTACACCTTC. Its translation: CASSLLGQNYGYTF.

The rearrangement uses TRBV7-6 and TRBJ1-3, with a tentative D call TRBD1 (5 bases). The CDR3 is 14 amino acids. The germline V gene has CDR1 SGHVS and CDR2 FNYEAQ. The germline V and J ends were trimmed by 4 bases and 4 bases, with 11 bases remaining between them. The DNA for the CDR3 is TGTGCCAGCAGCTCGGACATCTGGGGAAACACCATATATTTT. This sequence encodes CASSSDIWGNTIYF.

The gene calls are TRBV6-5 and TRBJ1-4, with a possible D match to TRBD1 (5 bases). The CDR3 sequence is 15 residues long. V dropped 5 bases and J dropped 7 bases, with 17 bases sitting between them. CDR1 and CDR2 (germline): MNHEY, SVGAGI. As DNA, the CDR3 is TGTGCCAGCAGTCGCGGGGCAGGCTTGGGTGAAAAACTGTTTTTT. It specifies CASSRGAGLGEKLFF.

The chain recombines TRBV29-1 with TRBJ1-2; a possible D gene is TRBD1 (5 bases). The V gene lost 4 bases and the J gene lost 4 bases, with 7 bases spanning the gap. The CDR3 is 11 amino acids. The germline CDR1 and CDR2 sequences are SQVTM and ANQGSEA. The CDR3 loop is CSVGGAYGYTF. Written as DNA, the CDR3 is TGCAGCGTTGGTGGGGCCTATGGCTACACCTTC.

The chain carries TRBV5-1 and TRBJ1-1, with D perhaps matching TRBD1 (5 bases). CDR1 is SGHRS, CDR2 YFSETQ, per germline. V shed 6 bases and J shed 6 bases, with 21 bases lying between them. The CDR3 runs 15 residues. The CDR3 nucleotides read TGCGCCAGCAAACCTTACGAACAGGAGAGGTCTGAAGCTTTCTTT. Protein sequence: CASKPYEQERSEAFF.

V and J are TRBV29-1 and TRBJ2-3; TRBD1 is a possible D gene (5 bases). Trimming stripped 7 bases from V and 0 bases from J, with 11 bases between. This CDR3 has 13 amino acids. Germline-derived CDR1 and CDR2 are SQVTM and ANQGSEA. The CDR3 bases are TGCAGCGAAACCCCAGGGAGCACAGATACGCAGTATTTT. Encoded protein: CSETPGSTDTQYF.

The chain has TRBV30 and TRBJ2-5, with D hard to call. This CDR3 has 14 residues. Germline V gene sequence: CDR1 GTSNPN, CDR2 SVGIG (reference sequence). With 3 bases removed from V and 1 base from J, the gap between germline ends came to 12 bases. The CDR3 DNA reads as TGTGCCTGGAGCCCCCCCACCAGCCAAGAGACCCAGTACTTC. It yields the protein CAWSPPTSQETQYF.

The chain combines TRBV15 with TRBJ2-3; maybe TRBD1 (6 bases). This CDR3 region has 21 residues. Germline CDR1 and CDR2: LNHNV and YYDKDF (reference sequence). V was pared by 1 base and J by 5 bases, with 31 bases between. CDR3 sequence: CATSRAGDKPSLHSAQDTQYF. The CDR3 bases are TGTGCCACCAGCAGAGCTGGGGACAAACCCTCCCTCCACAGCGCCCAAGATACGCAGTATTTT.

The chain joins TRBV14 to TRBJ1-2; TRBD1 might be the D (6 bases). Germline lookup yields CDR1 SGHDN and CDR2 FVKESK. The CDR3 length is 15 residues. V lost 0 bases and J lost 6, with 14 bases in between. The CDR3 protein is CASSQDYRVTDGYTF. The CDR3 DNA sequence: TGTGCCAGCAGCCAAGATTACAGGGTAACGGATGGCTACACCTTC.

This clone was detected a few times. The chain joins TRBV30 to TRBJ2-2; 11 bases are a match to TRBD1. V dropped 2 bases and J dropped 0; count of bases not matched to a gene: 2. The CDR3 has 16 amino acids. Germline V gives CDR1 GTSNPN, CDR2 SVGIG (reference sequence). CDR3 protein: CAWSRTGGANTGELFF. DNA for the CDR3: TGTGCCTGGAGTAGGACAGGGGGCGCGAACACCGGGGAGCTGTTTTTT.

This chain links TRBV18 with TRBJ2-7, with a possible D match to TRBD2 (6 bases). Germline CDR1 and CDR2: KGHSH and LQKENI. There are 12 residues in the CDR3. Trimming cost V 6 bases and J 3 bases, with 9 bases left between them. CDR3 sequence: CASSRDGYEQYF. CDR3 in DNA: TGTGCCAGCTCGCGGGACGGCTACGAGCAGTACTTC. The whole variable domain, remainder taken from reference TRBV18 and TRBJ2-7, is NAGVMQNPRHLVRRRGQEARLRCSPMKGHSHVYWYRQLPEEGLKFMVYLQKENIIDESGMPKERFSAEFPKEGPSILRIQQVVRGDSAAYFCASSRDGYEQYFGPGTRLTVT.

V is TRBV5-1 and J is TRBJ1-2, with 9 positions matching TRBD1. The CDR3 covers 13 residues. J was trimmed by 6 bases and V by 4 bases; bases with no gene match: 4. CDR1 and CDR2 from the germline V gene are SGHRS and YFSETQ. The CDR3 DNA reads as TGCGCCAGCAGCGGGGGACAGGGTGATGGCTACACCTTC. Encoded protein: CASSGGQGDGYTF.

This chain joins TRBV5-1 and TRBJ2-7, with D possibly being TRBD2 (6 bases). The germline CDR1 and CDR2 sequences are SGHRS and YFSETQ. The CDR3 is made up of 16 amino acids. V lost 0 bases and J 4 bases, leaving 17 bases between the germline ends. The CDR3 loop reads CASSLEAGGRGYEQYF. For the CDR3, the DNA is TGCGCCAGCAGCTTGGAGGCGGGTGGGCGGGGATACGAGCAGTACTTC. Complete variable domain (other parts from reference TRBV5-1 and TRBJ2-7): KAGVTQTPRYLIKTRGQQVTLSCSPISGHRSVSWYQQTPGQGLQFLFEYFSETQRNKGNFPGRFSGRQFSNSRSEMNVSTLELGDSALYLCASSLEAGGRGYEQYFGPGTRLTVT.

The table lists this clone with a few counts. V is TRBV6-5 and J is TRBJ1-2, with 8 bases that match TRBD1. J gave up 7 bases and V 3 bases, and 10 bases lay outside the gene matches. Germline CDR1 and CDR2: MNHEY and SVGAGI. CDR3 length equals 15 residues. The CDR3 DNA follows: TGTGCCAGCAGTTATTATACAGGACAGGGCATTGGCTACACCTTC. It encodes CASSYYTGQGIGYTF.

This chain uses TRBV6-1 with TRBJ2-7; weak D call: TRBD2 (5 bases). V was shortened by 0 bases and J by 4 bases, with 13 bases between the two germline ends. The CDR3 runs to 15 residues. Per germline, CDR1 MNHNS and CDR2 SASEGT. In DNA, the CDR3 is TGTGCCAGCAGTGAAGCAGGAGGAGGATATTACGAGCAGTACTTC. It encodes CASSEAGGGYYEQYF.

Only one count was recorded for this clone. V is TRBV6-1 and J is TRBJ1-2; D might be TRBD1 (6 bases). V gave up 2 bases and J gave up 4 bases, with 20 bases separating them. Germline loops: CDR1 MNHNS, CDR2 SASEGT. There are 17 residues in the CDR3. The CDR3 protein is CASSEPWEVGGRYGYTF. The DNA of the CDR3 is TGTGCCAGCAGTGAACCCTGGGAGGTGGGGGGGCGCTATGGCTACACCTTC.

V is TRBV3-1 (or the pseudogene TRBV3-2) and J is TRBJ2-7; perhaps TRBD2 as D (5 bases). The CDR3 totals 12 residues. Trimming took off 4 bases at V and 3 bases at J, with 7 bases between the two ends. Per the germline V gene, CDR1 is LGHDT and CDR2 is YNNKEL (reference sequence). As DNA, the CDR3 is TGTGCCAGCAGCCCCAGCGGCTACGAGCAGTACTTC. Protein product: CASSPSGYEQYF.

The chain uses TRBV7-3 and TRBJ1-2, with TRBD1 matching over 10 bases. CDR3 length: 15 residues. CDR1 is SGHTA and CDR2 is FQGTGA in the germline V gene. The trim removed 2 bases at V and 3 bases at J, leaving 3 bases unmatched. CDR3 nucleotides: TGTGCCAGCAGCTTAGCGGGGACAGGGGACTATGGCTACACCTTC. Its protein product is CASSLAGTGDYGYTF.

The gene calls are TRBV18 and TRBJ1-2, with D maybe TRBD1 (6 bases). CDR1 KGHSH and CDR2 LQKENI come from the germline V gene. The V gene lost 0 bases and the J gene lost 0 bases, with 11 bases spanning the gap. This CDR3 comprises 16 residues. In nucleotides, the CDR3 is TGTGCCAGCTCACCACCGGGTACAGGGACTAACTATGGCTACACCTTC. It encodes CASSPPGTGTNYGYTF.

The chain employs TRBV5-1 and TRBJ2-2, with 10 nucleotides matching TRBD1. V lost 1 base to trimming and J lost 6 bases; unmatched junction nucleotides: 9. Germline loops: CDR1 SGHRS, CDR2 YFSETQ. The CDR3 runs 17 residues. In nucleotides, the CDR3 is TGCGCCAGCAGCTTGCTTGGGACAGGGGCAGAGGCCGGGGAGCTGTTTTTT. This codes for CASSLLGTGAEAGELFF.

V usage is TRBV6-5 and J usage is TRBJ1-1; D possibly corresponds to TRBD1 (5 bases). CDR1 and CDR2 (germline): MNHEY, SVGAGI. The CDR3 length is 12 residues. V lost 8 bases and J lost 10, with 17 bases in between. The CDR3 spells CASYAGTGRAFF. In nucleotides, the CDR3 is TGTGCCAGCTACGCCGGGACTGGCCGAGCTTTCTTT.

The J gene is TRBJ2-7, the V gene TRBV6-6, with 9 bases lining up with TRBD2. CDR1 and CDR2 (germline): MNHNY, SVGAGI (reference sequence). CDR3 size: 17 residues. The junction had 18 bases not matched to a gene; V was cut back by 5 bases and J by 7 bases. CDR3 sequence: CASSPRPIAGESKEQYF. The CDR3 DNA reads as TGTGCCAGCAGTCCCCGCCCAATAGCGGGAGAATCGAAAGAGCAGTACTTC.

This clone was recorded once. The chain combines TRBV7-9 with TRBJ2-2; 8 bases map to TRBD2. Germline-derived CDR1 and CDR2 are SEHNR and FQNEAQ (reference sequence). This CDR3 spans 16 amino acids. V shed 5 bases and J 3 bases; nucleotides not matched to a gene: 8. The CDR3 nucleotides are TGTGCCAGCAGCCTGGGACTAGTCCCTTACACCGGGGAGCTGTTTTTT. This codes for CASSLGLVPYTGELFF. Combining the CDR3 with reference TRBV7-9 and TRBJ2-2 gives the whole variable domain DTGVSQNPRHKITKRGQNVTFRCDPISEHNRLYWYRQTLGQGPEFLTYFQNEAQLEKSRLLSDRFSAERPKGSFSTLEIQRTEQGDSAMYLCASSLGLVPYTGELFFGEGSRLTVL.

CDR3 bases: TGTGCCAGTAGTAAACGACAGGGCTCCTATAATTCACCCCTCCACTTT. Amino acids: CASSKRQGSYNSPLHF. The genes are TRBV19 and TRBJ1-6; TRBD1 agrees at 7 bases. The CDR3 spans 16 residues. CDR1 and CDR2 (germline): LNHDA, SQIVND (reference sequence). V was clipped by 4 bases and J by 0 bases; unmatched bases: 3.

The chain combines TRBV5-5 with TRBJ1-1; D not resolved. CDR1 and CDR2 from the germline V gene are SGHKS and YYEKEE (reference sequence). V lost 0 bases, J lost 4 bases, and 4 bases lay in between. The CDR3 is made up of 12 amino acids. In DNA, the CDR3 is TGTGCCAGCAGCTTGGTGAGCACTGAAGCTTTCTTT. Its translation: CASSLVSTEAFF.

This CDR3 is CAISEFQGRGEKLFF. The CDR3 nucleotides are TGTGCCATCAGTGAATTTCAGGGTAGAGGAGAAAAACTGTTTTTT. The genes are TRBV10-3 and TRBJ1-4, with D tentatively TRBD1 (5 bases). Trimming removed 3 bases at V and 8 bases at J, with 16 bases between. The CDR3 sequence is 15 residues long. Germline-derived CDR1 and CDR2 are ENHRY and SYGVKD.